This TCR beta chain was sequenced for a study of cytomegalovirus exposure and HLA in healthy donors (dated by TCRdb to 2015 to 2018). For the study in its entirety: An earlier analysis of about 530 of the donors reported over 250 Gb of sequence data and some 110 million unique TCR beta sequences obtained from about 170 million T cells. In a later analysis, previously published TCR beta repertoires from 670 or so donors were re-analyzed and high-resolution HLA genotyping was added so that TCR occurrence patterns could be studied. Of the roughly 400 genotyped donors, approximately 80% were placed in the genetic ancestry cluster associated with self-reported Caucasian donors. All discovery cohort repertoires had been generated on a single sequencing platform. A later genetic analysis took genome-wide SNP genotypes for about 55% of the 666 donors and used that subset as a discovery cohort. The number of typed donors differed by locus: about 629-630 for A, B, C, DRB1 and DQB1; approximately 520 for DQA1; 600 to 610 for DPA1; and roughly 490 for DPB1. The study combined high-throughput TCR immunosequencing, statistical association of individual TCRs with disease status, and machine learning to predict cytomegalovirus infection status. Donor age, sex, ethnicity and CMV serostatus were collected together with the repertoire data. An earlier analysis of about 600 of the donors used high-throughput TCR beta sequencing to judge whether each TCR beta V gene segment behaved as functional or pseudogenic. An early release covering 550 to 650 HLA-typed donors comprised roughly 300 gigabases of sequencing data and approximately 85 million unique TCR sequences. Rather than drawing on any new phenotypic data, the later analysis identified candidate immune exposures from TCR beta sequences and the way those sequences occurred across donors. Because of strong linkage in the cohort, 5 or 6 DR-DQ haplotypes were treated as single units for association and clustering. A separate validation cohort of about 110 different subjects was used in addition to the roughly 620-subject first cohort. The T cell repertoires of under 700 subjects were profiled by immunosequencing and related to cytomegalovirus serostatus. HLA typing covered class I and class II loci at four-digit resolution. Among roughly 400 genotyped donors of the cohort, an average of roughly 240,000 unique TCR beta nucleotide sequences were sequenced per donor, roughly 18% of them non-productive. The study aimed to test whether cataloging public T cell receptors could reveal signatures of past pathogen exposure. The investigation overall reported the following: According to a later analysis, parvovirus B19, influenza, CMV and Epstein-Barr virus appeared linked to several top co-occurrence clusters. A cluster of highly shared sequence variants was judged likely to be a technical artifact of the sequencing pipeline. The classifier was reported to diagnose cytomegalovirus status with high specificity and sensitivity in both the original and validation cohorts. Roughly uniform sequencing depth across donors was assumed in presence/absence analyses, although this assumption may not hold. For the cohort, immune exposure information was limited to CMV serostatus. Because counts were too low, seventeen rarely observed V segments, including chromosome 9 orphons, were left out of the earlier analysis of about 620 of the donors. The cohort was sequenced for TCR beta chains only, and without alpha or paired-chain data the features that could be detected were limited. A later analysis found that HLA-associated TCR beta chains were more clonally expanded and had lower generation probabilities than equally common non-associated chains. Linkage disequilibrium might explain the correlated functional status among segregating V segments, but an unknown experimental factor could not be excluded. The study listed 150 to 200 TCR beta chains as associated with cytomegalovirus. Most CMV-associated TCR beta chains appeared to be HLA-restricted in a later analysis, and the HLA associations seemed to be driven largely by CMV exposure. A few of the identified cytomegalovirus-associated TCR beta chains were confirmed in vitro to be specific for cytomegalovirus antigens. According to a later genetic analysis, donors in an Asian-associated ancestry cluster had fewer N-insertions in productive TCRs than the approximately 670-donor mean. Strong co-occurrence of HLA alleles, especially DR and DQ, made assigning TCR associations to individual alleles difficult. A further reported finding was that TCR beta sequences accurately predicted the HLA-A and HLA-B alleles for most subjects in the first cohort. It was suggested by the authors that the approach could potentially be generalized to other disease states and immunological phenotypes. Some IMGT-functional V segments, including TRBV6-2 and TRBV6-3, could not be told apart with the 87-base-pair reads, so those segments were excluded. In a later analysis, TCR association rates were found to vary across HLA loci, with the most associated TCRs seen for DRB1 alleles and the fewest for HLA-C alleles. In a later genetic analysis, a missense DCLRE1C variant was associated with V-gene and J-gene trimming of TCR beta chains, and the association was replicated in an independent cohort. In an earlier analysis of approximately 600 of the donors, most TCR beta V segments were observed in productive rearrangements about 87% or about 30% of the time, broadly matching IMGT annotations. Across donors, most TCR sequences were observed very rarely, whereas some public TCRs were present in many individuals. HLA typing was unavailable for some donors at each locus, so association tests used only the typed subset. At a false discovery rate of 0.05, a later analysis linked 16,000 or so TCR beta sequences to specific HLA alleles.

Note on this clone: The antigen this receptor binds is unknown.

The V end gives up 3 bases and the J end 3 bases, leaving 6 bases in the junction not matched to a gene. CDR1 and CDR2 were assigned from the germline V gene (reference sequence) as MNHEY and SMNVEV. The CDR3 holds 16 amino acids from the cysteine to the phenylalanine. CDR3 DNA is the only sequence kept; it has 48 bases, read in frame from the first base. Library preparation was by the immunoSEQ multiplex PCR assay. For the multiplex PCR, a mixture combining 60 forward primers for TCR Vbeta segments and 13 reverse primers for TCR Jbeta segments was used. The CDR3 region of rearranged TCR beta genes was amplified from genomic DNA with a multiplex PCR assay. Amplified TCR beta libraries were sequenced as 87-base-pair reads on the Illumina HiSeq System. The authors' analysis ran thus. Across the 640 or so repertoires, a later analysis counted around 80 million unique TCR beta chains, roughly 11 million of which were shared by at least two donors. Raw reads were error-corrected and collapsed into unique sequences with a nearest-neighbor algorithm that merged closely related sequences to remove PCR and sequencing errors. CDR3 sequences were aligned to IMGT reference sequences to assign V, D and J gene segments. For a sequence to be retained, at least a six-nucleotide match to both a V gene segment and a J gene segment was required. A rearrangement counted as productive if the CDR3 had no stop codons and remained in frame with V and J, and every other rearrangement counted as non-productive. CDR3 was defined according to IMGT convention as the region running from the second conserved V-encoded cysteine to the conserved J-encoded phenylalanine. Sequences without an unambiguous match to a single V gene segment were excluded from the earlier analysis of approximately 560 of the donors. In an earlier analysis of approximately 560 of the donors, a V segment was called functional when productive rearrangements were above 56.7%, and segregating when the standard deviation between donors exceeded 5%. A statistical classification framework was built to diagnose cytomegalovirus status from the catalog of TCR beta chain sequences. A later analysis assigned V and J genes by comparing TCR nucleotide sequences with IMGT/GENE-DB human TR gene sequences. The TCRdist pipeline was used in a later analysis to assign CDR3 sequences and most-parsimonious VDJ recombination scenarios. In a later analysis, each TCR beta chain was defined by its CDR3 amino acid sequence together with its V-gene family, and reads lacking a unique V-gene family were excluded. In a later analysis, 550 to 650 highly shared, low-generation-probability nucleotide sequences were removed to address suspected cross-contamination and a sequencing artifact. A later analysis calculated a clonal expansion index for each public chain from normalized within-repertoire ranks of inferred template counts. In a later analysis, generation probabilities were computed using a VDJ recombination model fitted to out-of-frame rearrangements, and the results were checked against IGoR. A later analysis scored TCR-TCR, TCR-HLA and TCR-CMV co-occurrence with hypergeometric tests, applying a repertoire-size bias correction to TCR pairs. In a later analysis, false discovery rates were estimated by permuting HLA or CMV assignments 20 times. In a later analysis, co-occurring TCRs were grouped using DBSCAN, and TCRdist sequence similarity was added for clustering within HLA-allele-positive subsets. Co-occurrence clustering excluded repertoires with fewer than 30,000 or more than 120,000 public chains, plus five with anomalous nucleotide sharing. TCRdb's version of the immuneACCESS table is confined to in-frame rearrangements and falls short of the full clone set. An unresolved V gene accounts for under half of the shortfall where checked; the remainder is of unknown origin. D and trimming were read from the DNA, whereas the V and J calls and clone size are those reported in that table. The table held for this sample gives over 100,000 clones. The top ten clones comprise more than 1.5% of the sample.

In total, 666 healthy bone marrow donors made up the cohort. At the time of sampling, every cohort member was nominally healthy, though immune exposures that went unrecorded were likely present. The donor tested CMV seronegative and was one of the 352 seronegative cohort members. Every donor gave a peripheral blood sample, and the peripheral blood mononuclear cells from that sample were used for TCR beta sequencing. Genomic DNA extraction from the blood cell samples was performed with the Qiagen DNeasy Blood Extraction Kit. The sample was PBMCs. The sequence was collected from a man between 18 and 35 years old in good health and CMV-seronegative. Here the chain combines TRBV27 and TRBJ2-2; a stretch of 8 junction bases matches TRBD2. The CDR3 region reads CASSLRGLAYTGELFF. The nucleotide sequence reads TGTGCCAGCAGTTTGAGAGGACTAGCTTACACCGGGGAGCTGTTTTTT.